The 4 T cell receptor beta chains below come from one sample, sequenced in a study of cytomegalovirus exposure and HLA in healthy donors. Amplification used 60 Vbeta primers and 13 Jbeta primers. Only in-frame clones appear in the TCRdb table, and some are missing; sequencing was by immunoSEQ multiplex PCR. The table records some 120,000 clones, about 79% of them present only once. The sample consisted of PBMCs. These TCRs come from a man aged 18 to 29 in good health and CMV-seronegative.

This clone was picked up a small number of times. This chain joins TRBV4-2 and TRBJ2-1; a weak D match, TRBD2 (6 bases). The CDR3 extends over 16 amino acids. Looked up from germline, CDR1 is LGHNA and CDR2 is YNFKEQ. V was pared by 1 base and J by 0 bases, with 10 bases between. CDR3 region: CASSQGSAGSYNEQFF. The CDR3 nucleotides read TGTGCCAGCAGCCAAGGGTCAGCGGGCTCCTACAATGAGCAGTTCTTC.

V and J are TRBV6-5 and TRBJ1-1; D is unresolved. Per germline, CDR1 MNHEY and CDR2 SVGAGI. Trimming removed 6 bases from V and 0 bases from J, with 8 bases in between. This CDR3 contains 13 residues. Here the CDR3 DNA reads TGTGCCAGCAGCCGGGAGATGAACACTGAAGCTTTCTTT. Translated: CASSREMNTEAFF.

The V gene is TRBV18, the J gene TRBJ1-1; D perhaps matches TRBD1 (5 bases). This CDR3 has 15 residues. Trimming shortened V by 4 bases and J by 1 base, and 13 bases separated the two germline ends. CDR1 and CDR2 (germline): KGHSH, LQKENI. This CDR3 is CASSLPGTKNTEAFF. The CDR3 DNA sequence: TGTGCCAGCTCACTCCCAGGGACTAAGAACACTGAAGCTTTCTTT.

The V and J genes are TRBV10-1 and TRBJ2-1, with D possibly being TRBD1 (5 bases). The germline V gene encodes CDR1 WNHNN and CDR2 SYGVQD (reference sequence). V dropped 1 base and J dropped 8 bases, with 15 bases sitting between them. The CDR3 consists of 15 residues. As DNA, the CDR3 is TGCGCCAGCAGTGAGTACGGTCAGGGCGTTGATGAGCAGTTCTTC. Translating gives CASSEYGQGVDEQFF.